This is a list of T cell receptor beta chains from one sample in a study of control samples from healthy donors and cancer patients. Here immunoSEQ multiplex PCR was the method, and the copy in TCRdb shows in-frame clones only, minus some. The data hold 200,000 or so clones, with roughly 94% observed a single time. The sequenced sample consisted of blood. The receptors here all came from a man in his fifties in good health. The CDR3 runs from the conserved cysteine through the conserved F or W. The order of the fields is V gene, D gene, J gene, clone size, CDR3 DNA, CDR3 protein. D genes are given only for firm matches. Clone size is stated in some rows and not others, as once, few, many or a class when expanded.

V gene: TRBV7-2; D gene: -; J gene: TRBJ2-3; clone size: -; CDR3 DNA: TGTGCCAGCAGCTTAGTCGGGGGACCTAACACAGATACGCAGTATTTT; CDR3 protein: CASSLVGGPNTDTQYF
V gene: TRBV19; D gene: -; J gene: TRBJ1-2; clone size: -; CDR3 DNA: TGTGCCAGTAGGGGGACACCTAGGAACTATGGCTACACCTTC; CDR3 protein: CASRGTPRNYGYTF
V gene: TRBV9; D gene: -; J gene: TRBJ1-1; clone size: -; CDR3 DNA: TGTGCCAGCAGCCAATTACATGAAGCTTTCTTT; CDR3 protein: CASSQLHEAFF
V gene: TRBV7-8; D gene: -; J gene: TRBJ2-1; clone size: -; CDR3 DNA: TGTGCCAGCAGCTTAGACACACACTCCTACAATGAGCAGTTCTTC; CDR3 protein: CASSLDTHSYNEQFF
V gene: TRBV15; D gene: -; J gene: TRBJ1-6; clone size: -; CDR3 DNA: TGTGCCACCAGCAAGGACCTCTCCAGGGCTCGCAATTCACCCCTCCACTTT; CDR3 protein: CATSKDLSRARNSPLHF
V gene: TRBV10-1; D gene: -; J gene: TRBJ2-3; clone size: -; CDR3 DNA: TGCGCCAGCAGTGAGTCAAGGACGTTAACCTCAGATACGCAGTATTTT; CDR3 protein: CASSESRTLTSDTQYF
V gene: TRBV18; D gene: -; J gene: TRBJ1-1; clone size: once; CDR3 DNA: TGTGCCAGCTCACAGAAGAACACTGAAGCTTTCTTT; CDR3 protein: CASSQKNTEAFF
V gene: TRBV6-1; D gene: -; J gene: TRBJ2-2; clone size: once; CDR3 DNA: TGTGCCAGCAGTGAATTTGGGGCAGAAGTATCCGGGGAGCTGTTTTTT; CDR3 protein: CASSEFGAEVSGELFF
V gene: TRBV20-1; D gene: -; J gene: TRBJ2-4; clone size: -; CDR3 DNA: TGCAGGTCGACAGGTGAAAACATTCAGTACTTC; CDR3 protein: CRSTGENIQYF
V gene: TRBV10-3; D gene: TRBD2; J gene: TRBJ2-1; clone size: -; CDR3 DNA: TGTGCCATCAGTGAGGGTAGCGGGGCGGTCGGGAATGAGCAGTTCTTC; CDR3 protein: CAISEGSGAVGNEQFF
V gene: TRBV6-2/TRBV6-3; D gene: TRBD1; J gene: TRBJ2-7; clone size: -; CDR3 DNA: TGTGCCAGCAGCGACAGGGGGTACGAGCAGTACTTC; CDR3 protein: CASSDRGYEQYF
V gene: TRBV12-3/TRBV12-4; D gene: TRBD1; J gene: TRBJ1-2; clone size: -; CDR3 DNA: TGTGCCAGCCACCAGACAGGGGGCGGTGGCTACACCTTC; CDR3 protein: CASHQTGGGGYTF
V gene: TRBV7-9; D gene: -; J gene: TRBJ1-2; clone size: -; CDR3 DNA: TGTGCCAGCAGCTTCCGGACCTCCGAGGGCTACACCTTC; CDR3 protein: CASSFRTSEGYTF
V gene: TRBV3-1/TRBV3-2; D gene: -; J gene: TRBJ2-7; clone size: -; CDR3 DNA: TGTGCCAGCAGCCAGCGCCCGGGGCAGCAGTACTTC; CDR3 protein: CASSQRPGQQYF
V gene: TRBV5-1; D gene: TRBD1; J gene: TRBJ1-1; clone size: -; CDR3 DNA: TGCGCCAGCAGCTCCAGGACAGGGGCCACTGAAGCTTTCTTT; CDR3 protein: CASSSRTGATEAFF
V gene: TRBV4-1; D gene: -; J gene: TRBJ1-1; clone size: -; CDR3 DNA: TGCGCCAGCAGCCAGGACCCAGGGTTGGGGAACACTGAAGCTTTCTTT; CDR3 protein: CASSQDPGLGNTEAFF
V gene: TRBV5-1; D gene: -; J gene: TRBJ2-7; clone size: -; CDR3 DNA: TGCGCCAGCAGCTTAGTTGGAGAAGGGTCCTACGAGCAGTACTTC; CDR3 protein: CASSLVGEGSYEQYF
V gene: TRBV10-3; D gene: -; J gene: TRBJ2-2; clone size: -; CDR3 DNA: TGTGCCATCAGTGAACAAGTTAACACCGGGGAGCTGTTTTTT; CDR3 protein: CAISEQVNTGELFF
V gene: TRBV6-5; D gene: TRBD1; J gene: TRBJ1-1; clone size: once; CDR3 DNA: TGTGCCAGCAGTTACTCGGACAGGGGGGACACTGAAGCTTTCTTT; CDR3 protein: CASSYSDRGDTEAFF
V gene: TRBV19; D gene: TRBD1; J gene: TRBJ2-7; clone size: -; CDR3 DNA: TGTGCCAGTAGCACGACAAGGGGGACAGATCCTCCAGAGTACTTC; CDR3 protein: CASSTTRGTDPPEYF
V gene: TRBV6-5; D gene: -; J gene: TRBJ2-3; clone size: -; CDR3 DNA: TGTGCCAGCAGTAGGGGACTCCTTTCGCAAGATACGCAGTATTTT; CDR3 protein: CASSRGLLSQDTQYF
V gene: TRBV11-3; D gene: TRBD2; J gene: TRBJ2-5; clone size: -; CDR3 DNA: TGTGCCAGCAGCCGTAGGGGACTAGCGGATGAGACCCAGTACTTC; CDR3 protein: CASSRRGLADETQYF
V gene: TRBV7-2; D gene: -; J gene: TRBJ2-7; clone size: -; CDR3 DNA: TGTGCCAGCAGCTTAGATGGGGGGCGCGAGCAGTACTTC; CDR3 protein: CASSLDGGREQYF
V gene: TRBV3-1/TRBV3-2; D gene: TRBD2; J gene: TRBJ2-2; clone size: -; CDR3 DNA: TGTGCCAGCAGCCAAGGGACTAGCGGCGTCGCGAACACCGGGGAGCTGTTTTTT; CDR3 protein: CASSQGTSGVANTGELFF
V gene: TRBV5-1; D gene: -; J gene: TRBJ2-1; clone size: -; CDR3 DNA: TGCGCCAGCAGCCCGGTTTCAGACAATGAGCAGTTCTTC; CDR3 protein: CASSPVSDNEQFF
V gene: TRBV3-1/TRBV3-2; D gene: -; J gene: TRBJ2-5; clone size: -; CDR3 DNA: TGTGCCAGCAGCCGGGACTTACAAGAGACCCAGTACTTC; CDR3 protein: CASSRDLQETQYF
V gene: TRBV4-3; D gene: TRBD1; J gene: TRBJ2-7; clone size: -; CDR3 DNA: TGCGCCAGCAGCCAAGGACAGGGGAGCTACGAGCAGTACTTC; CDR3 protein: CASSQGQGSYEQYF
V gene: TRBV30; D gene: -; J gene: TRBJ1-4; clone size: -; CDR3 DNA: TGTGCCTGGAGTGAATTCCGGGGTAATGAAAAACTGTTTTTT; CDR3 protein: CAWSEFRGNEKLFF
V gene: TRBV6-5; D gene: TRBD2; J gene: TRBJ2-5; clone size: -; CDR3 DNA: TGTGCCAGCAGCCCGGCGGGGGTAGTGACCCAGTACTTC; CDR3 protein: CASSPAGVVTQYF
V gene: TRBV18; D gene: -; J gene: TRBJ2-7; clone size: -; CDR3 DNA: TGTGCCAGCTCACCACAGGGGGGCACCGAGCAGTACTTC; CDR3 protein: CASSPQGGTEQYF
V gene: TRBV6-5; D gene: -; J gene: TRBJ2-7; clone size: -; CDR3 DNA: TGTGCCAGCAGCGGCCAGGGTAGCTCCTACGAGCAGTACTTC; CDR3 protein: CASSGQGSSYEQYF
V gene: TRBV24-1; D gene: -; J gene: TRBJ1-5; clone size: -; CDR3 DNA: TGTGCCACCCGCGGACGTAGCAATCAGCCCCAGCATTTT; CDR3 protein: CATRGRSNQPQHF
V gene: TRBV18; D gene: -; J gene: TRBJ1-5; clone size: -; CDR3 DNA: TGTGCCAGCTCTGACAACTACGCGCCGGGCAATCAGCCCCAGCATTTT; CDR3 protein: CASSDNYAPGNQPQHF
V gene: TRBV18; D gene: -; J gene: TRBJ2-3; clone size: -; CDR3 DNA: TGTGCCAGCTCACCACCCCCCGGAGATACGCAGTATTTT; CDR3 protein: CASSPPPGDTQYF
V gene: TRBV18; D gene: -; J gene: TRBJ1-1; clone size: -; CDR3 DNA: TGTGCCAGCTCACCAGGGGAGGGGATGTCAGGTGAAGCTTTCTTT; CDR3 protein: CASSPGEGMSGEAFF
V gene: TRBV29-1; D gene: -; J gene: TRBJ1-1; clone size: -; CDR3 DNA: TGCAGCGACACTACCGGGGCCTGGGGGACTGAAGCTTTCTTT; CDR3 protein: CSDTTGAWGTEAFF
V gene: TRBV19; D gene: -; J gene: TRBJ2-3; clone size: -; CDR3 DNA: TGTGCCAGTAGTATTAGGAAGTTAGATACGCAGTATTTT; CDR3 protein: CASSIRKLDTQYF
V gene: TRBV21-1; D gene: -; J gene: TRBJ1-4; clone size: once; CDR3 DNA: TGTGCCAGCAGCAAAGCTAAGGGGAGCGCAACTAATGAAAAACTGTTTTTT; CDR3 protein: CASSKAKGSATNEKLFF
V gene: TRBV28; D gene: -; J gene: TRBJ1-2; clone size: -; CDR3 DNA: TGTGCCAGCAGTTCCTCCGGGGGCTACACCTTC; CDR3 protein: CASSSSGGYTF
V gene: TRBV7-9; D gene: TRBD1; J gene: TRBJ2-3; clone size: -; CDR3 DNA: TGTGCCAGCACCTCCGCGACAGGGCGCACAGATACGCAGTATTTT; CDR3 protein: CASTSATGRTDTQYF
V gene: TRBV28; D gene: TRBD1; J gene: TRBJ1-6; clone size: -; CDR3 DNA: TGTGCCAGCAGTTCAGGGAGACAGGGGTCCCTTCAACCCCTCCACTTT; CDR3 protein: CASSSGRQGSLQPLHF
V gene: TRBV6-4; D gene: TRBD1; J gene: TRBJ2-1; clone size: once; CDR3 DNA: TGTGCCAGCAGTTCCCGGGACAGCACGTACAATGAGCAGTTCTTC; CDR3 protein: CASSSRDSTYNEQFF
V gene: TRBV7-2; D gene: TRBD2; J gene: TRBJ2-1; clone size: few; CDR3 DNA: TGTGCCAGCAGCCCCCCAGGGTCTAGCGGGGAGAATGAGCAGTTCTTC; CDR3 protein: CASSPPGSSGENEQFF
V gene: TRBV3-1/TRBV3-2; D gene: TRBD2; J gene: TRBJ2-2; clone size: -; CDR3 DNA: TGTGCCAGCAGCCCCCTCGGGGGGGCCGGAGCCGGGGAGCTGTTTTTT; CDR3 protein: CASSPLGGAGAGELFF
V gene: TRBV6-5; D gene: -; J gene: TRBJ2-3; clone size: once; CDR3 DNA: TGTGCCAGCAGGAGCGGGCAGGGAAGAGATACGCAGTATTTT; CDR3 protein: CASRSGQGRDTQYF
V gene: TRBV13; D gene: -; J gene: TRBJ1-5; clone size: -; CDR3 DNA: TGTGCCAGCAGCTTAGGAGGGGGGGTTGCCAATCAGCCCCAGCATTTT; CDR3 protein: CASSLGGGVANQPQHF
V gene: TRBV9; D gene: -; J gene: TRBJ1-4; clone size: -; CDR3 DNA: TGTGCCAGCAGCCGACCGGGGCAGGGAGGTGAAAAACTGTTTTTT; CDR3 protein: CASSRPGQGGEKLFF
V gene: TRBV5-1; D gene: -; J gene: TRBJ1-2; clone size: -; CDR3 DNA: TGCGCCCGCAGCCCGGGGGGGGGCAGCCCCATGTACTATGGCTACACCTTC; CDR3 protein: CARSPGGGSPMYYGYTF
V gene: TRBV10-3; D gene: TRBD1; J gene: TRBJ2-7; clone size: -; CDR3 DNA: TGTGCCATCAGTGAGTCGTCAGGGGGCTCCTACGAGCAGTACTTC; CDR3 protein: CAISESSGGSYEQYF
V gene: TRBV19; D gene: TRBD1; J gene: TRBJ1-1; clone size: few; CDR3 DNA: TGTGCCAGTGTCGACAGGGCCCTCAGGGGCACTGAAGCTTTCTTT; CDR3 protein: CASVDRALRGTEAFF
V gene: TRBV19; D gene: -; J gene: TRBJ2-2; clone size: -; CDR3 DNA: TGTGCCAGTAGTAGCCGGACACCTTACACCGGGGAGCTGTTTTTT; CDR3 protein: CASSSRTPYTGELFF
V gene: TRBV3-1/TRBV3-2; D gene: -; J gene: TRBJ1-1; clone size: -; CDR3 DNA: TGTGCCAGCAGCCAAGGGGGGCCTCACACTGAAGCTTTCTTT; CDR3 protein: CASSQGGPHTEAFF
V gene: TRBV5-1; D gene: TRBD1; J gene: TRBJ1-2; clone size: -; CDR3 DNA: TGCGCCAGCAGCTTGCAACAGGGGGTCTATGGCTACACCTTC; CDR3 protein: CASSLQQGVYGYTF
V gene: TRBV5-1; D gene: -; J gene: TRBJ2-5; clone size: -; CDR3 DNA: TGCGCCAGCAGCTTGGATAACTGGATGGAGACCCAGTACTTC; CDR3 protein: CASSLDNWMETQYF
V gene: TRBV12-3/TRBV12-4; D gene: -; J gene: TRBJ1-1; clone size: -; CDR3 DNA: TGTGCCAGCAGCACAGGGTACACTGAAGCTTTCTTT; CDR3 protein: CASSTGYTEAFF
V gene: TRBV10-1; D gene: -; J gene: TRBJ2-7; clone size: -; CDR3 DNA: TGCGCCAGCAGTGACTACACGGGCCGGGGTCTTGCGGAGCAGTACTTC; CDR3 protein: CASSDYTGRGLAEQYF
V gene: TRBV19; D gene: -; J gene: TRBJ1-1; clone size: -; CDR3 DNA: TGTGCCAGTAGTATAACGGTGAACACTGAAGCTTTCTTT; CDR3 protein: CASSITVNTEAFF
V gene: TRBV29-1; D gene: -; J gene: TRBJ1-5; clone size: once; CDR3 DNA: TGCAGCGTTGCGGATTATAGCAATCAGCCCCAGCATTTT; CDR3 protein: CSVADYSNQPQHF
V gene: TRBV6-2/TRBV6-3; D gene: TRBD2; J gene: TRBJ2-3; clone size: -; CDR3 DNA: TGTGCCAGCAGTTACCGGCCTAGCGGGGGCCCCGATACGCAGTATTTT; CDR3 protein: CASSYRPSGGPDTQYF